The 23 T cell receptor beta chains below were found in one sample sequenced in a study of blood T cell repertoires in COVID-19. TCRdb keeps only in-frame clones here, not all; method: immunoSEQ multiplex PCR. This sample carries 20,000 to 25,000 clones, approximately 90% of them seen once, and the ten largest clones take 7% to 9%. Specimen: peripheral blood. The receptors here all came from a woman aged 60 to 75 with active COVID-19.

CDR3 nucleotides: TGTGCCAGCAGTACCCCCCACGGGGGGAATAATTCACCCCTCCACTTT. Its protein product is CASSTPHGGNNSPLHF. The chain joins TRBV27 to TRBJ1-6, with D possibly matching TRBD1 (5 bases). Trimming cost V 5 bases and J 5 bases, with 16 bases left between them. Germline V lookup: CDR1 MNHEY, CDR2 SMNVEV (reference sequence). The CDR3 covers 16 residues.

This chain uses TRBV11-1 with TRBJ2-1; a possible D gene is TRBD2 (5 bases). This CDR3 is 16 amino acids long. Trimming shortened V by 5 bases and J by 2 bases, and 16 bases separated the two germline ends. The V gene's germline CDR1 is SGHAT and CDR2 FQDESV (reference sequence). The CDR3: CASSPIGVGAYNEQFF. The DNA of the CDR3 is TGTGCCAGCAGCCCCATCGGTGTCGGGGCCTACAATGAGCAGTTCTTC.

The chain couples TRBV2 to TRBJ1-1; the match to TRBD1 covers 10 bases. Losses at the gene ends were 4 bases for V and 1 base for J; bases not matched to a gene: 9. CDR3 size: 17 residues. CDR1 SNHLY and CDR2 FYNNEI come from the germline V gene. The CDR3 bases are TGTGCCAGCAGTGGCCCGGGACAGGGGCCGGGGAACACTGAAGCTTTCTTT. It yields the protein CASSGPGQGPGNTEAFF.

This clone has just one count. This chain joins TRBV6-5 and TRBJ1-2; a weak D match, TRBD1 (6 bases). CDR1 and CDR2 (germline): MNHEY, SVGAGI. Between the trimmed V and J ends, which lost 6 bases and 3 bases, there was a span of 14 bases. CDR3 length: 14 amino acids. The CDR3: CASRITGQDYGYTF. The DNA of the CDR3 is TGTGCCAGCAGGATCACGGGACAAGACTATGGCTACACCTTC.

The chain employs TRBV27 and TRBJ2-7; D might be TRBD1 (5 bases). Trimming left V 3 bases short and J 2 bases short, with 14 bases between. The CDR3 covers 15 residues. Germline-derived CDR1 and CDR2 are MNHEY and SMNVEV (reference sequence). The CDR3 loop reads CASSFLGVKTYEQYF. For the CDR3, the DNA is TGTGCCAGCAGTTTCCTAGGGGTGAAAACCTACGAGCAGTACTTC.

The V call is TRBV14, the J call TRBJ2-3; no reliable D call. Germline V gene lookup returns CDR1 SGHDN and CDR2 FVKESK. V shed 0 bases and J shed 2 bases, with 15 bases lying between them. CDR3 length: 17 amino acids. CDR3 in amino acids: CASSQEKAGFITDTQYF. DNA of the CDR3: TGTGCCAGCAGCCAAGAAAAGGCAGGCTTCATCACAGATACGCAGTATTTT.

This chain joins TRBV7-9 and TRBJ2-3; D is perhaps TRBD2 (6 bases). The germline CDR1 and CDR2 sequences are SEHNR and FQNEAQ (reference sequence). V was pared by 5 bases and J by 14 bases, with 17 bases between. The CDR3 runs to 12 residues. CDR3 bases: TGTGCCAGCAGCGGGGACGAGCGGGTACGGTATTTT. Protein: CASSGDERVRYF.

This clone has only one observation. For the CDR3, the DNA is TGTGCCAGCAGCTTAGCGGGGTCTGGGTCTGAAGCTTTCTTT. Protein sequence: CASSLAGSGSEAFF. This chain connects TRBV11-3 to TRBJ1-1; D is unclear. CDR1 is SGHNT, CDR2 YENEEA, per germline. Trimming stripped 1 base from V and 6 bases from J, with 12 bases between. CDR3 size: 14 residues.

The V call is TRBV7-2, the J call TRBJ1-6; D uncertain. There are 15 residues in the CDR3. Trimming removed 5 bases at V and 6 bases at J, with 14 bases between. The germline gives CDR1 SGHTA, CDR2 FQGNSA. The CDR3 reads CASSPGSTTNSPLHF. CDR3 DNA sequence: TGTGCCAGCAGCCCGGGGTCTACGACTAATTCACCCCTCCACTTT.

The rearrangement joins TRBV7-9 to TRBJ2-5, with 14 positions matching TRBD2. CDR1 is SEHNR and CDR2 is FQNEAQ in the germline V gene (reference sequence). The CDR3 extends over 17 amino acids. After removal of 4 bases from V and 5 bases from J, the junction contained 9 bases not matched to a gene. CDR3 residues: CASSWEGLAGVEETQYF. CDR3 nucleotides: TGTGCCAGCAGCTGGGAGGGACTAGCGGGGGTGGAGGAGACCCAGTACTTC.

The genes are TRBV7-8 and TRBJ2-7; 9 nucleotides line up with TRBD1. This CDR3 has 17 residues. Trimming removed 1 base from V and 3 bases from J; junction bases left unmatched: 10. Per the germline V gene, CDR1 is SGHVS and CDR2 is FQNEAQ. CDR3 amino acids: CASSLEERPGQGYEQYF. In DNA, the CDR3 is TGTGCCAGCAGCTTAGAGGAGCGTCCGGGACAGGGCTACGAGCAGTACTTC.

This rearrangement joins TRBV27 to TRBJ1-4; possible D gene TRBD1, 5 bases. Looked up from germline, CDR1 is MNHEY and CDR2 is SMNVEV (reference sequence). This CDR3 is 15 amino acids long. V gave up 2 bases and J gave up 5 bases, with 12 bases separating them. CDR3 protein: CASSLQRGYNEKLFF. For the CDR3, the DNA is TGTGCCAGCAGTTTACAGCGGGGCTACAATGAAAAACTGTTTTTT.

CDR3 loop: CASSYSRYSNQPQHF. The CDR3 region has the DNA TGTGCCAGCAGTTACTCGAGGTATAGCAATCAGCCCCAGCATTTT. The V call is TRBV6-5, the J call TRBJ1-5, with D hard to call. The germline gives CDR1 MNHEY, CDR2 SVGAGI. The CDR3 loop spans 15 amino acids. Deletions cut 0 bases from V and 0 bases from J, with 6 bases between.

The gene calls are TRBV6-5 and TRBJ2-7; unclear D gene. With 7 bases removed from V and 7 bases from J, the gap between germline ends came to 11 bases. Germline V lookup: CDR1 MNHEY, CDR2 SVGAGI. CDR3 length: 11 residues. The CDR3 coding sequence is TGTGCCAGCATAGCATGGCGGGAGCAGTACTTC. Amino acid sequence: CASIAWREQYF.

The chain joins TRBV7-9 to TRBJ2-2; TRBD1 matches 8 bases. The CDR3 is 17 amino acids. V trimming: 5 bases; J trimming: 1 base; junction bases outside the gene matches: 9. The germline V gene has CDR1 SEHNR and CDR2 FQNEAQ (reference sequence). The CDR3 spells CASSPTPGGRNTGELFF. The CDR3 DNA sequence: TGTGCCAGCAGCCCAACTCCAGGGGGCAGGAACACCGGGGAGCTGTTTTTT.

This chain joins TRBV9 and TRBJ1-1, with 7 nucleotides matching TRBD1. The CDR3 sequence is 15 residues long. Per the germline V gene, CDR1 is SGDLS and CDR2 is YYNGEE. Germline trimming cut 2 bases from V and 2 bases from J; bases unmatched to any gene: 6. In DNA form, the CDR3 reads TGTGCCAGCAGCGTTACAGGGGCGGTAAACACTGAAGCTTTCTTT. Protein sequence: CASSVTGAVNTEAFF. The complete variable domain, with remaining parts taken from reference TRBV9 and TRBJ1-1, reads DSGVTQTPKHLITATGQRVTLRCSPRSGDLSVYWYQQSLDQGLQFLIQYYNGEERAKGNILERFSAQQFPDLHSELNLSSLELGDSALYFCASSVTGAVNTEAFFGQGTRLTVV.

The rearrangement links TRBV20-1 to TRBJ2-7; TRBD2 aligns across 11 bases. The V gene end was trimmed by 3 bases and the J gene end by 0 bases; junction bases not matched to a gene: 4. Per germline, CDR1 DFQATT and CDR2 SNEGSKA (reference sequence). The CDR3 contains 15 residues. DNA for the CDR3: TGCAGTGCTAGTACTAGCGGGGGATTCTCCTACGAGCAGTACTTC. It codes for CSASTSGGFSYEQYF.

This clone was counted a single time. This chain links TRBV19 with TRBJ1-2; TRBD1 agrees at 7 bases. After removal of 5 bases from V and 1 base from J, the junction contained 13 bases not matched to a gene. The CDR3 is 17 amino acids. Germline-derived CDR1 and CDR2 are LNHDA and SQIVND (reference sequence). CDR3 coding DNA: TGTGCCAGTAGTCTCCACAGGGGCGCCGATCTTAACTATGGCTACACCTTC. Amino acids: CASSLHRGADLNYGYTF.

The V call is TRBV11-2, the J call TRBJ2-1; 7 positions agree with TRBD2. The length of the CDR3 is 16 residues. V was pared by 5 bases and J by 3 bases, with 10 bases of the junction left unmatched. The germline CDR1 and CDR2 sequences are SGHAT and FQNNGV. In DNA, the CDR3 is TGTGCCAGCAGCCGCGAGAGCGGGGACTACTACAATGAGCAGTTCTTC. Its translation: CASSRESGDYYNEQFF.

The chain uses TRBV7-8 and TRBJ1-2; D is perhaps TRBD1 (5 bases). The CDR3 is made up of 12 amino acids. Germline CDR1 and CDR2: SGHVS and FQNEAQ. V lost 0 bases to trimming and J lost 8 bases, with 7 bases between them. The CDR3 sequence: CASSLAAGGYTF. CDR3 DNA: TGTGCCAGCAGCTTAGCGGCAGGGGGCTACACCTTC.

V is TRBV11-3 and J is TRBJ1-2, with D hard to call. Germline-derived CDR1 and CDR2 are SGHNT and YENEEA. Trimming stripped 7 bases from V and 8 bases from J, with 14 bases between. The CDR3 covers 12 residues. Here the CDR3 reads CASKKRLMGYTF. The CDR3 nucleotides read TGTGCCAGCAAGAAGAGGCTCATGGGCTACACCTTC.

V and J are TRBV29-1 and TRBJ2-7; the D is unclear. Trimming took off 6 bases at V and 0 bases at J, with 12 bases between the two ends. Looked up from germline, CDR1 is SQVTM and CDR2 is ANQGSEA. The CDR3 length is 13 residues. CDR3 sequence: CSVAGLSSYEQYF. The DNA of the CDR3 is TGCAGCGTGGCAGGCCTAAGCTCCTACGAGCAGTACTTC.

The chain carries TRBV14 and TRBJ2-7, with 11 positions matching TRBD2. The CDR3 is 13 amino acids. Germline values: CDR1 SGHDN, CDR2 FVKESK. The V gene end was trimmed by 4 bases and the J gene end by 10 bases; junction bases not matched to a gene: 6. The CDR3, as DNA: TGTGCCAGCAGCCCTAGCGGGGGGTTCCACCAGTACTTC. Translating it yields CASSPSGGFHQYF.